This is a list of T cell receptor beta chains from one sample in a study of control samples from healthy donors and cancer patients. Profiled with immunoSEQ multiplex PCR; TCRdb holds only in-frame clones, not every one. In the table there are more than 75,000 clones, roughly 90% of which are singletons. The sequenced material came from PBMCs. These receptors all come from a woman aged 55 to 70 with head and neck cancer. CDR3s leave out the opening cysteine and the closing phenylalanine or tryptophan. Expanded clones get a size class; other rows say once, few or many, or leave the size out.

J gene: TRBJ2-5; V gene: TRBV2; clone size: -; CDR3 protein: ASSEQFQETQY
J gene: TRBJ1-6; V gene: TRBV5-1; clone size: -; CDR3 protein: ASSLEAGRTPLH
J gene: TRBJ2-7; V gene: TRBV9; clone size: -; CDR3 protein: ASGGQSSYEQY
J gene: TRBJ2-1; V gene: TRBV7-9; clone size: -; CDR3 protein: ASSPSWGNEQF
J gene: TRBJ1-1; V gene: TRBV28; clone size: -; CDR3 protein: ASSPTIDRAGSNTEAF
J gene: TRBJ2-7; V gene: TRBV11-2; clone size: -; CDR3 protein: ASSPYQVQY
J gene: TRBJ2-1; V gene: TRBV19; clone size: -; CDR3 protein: ASSFTGDNEQF
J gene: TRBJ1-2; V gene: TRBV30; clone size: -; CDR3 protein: AWGDLLKWNYGYT
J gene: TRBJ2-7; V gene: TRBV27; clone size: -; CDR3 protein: ASSYQVRYEQY
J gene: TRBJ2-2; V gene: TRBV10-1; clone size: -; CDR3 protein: ASKRTGDTGELF
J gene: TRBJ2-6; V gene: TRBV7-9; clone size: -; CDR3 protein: ASSLRSYRESSGANVLT
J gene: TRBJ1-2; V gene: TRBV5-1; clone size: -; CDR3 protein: ASSFLSLGQGAEGYT
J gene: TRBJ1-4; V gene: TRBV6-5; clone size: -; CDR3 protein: ASRPGQGREKLF
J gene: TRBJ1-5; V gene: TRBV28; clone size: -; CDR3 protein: ASRSGDQPQH
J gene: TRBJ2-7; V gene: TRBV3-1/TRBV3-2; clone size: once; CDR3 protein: ASSQARAYEQY
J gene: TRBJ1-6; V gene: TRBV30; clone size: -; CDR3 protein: AWSEQGNSPLH
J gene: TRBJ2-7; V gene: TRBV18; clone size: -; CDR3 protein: ASSQGRITYEQY
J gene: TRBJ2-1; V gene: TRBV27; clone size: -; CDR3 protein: ASSFYAGTKDEQF
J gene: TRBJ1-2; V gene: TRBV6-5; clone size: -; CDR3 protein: ASSYTGYGYT
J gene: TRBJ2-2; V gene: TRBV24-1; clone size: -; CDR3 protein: ATSDLAGTGELF
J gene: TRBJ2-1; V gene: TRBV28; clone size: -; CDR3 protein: ASTGAQIGTRGIYNEQF
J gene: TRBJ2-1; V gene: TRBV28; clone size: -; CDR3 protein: ASSLGSYNEQF
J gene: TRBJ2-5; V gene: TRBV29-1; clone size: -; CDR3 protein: SVEDTGLAGDGETQY
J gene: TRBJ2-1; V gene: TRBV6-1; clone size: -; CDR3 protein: ASSEVGGGPIEQF
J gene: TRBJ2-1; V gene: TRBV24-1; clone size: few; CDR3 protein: ATSDHRGPSYNEQF